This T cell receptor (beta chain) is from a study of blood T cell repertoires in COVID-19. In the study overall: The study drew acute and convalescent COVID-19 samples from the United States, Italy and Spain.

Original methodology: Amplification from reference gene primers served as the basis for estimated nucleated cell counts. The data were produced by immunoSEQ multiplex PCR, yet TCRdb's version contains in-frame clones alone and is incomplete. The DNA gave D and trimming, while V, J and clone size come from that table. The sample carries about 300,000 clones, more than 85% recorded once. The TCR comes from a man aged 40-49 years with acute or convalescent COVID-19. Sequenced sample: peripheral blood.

DNA for the CDR3: TGTGCCAGCAGCTTGATAGGCGGGGGAAACACCGGGGAGCTGTTTTTT. This encodes CASSLIGGGNTGELFF. The chain has TRBV5-4 and TRBJ2-2; 7 nucleotides match TRBD2. V was pared by 1 base and J by 2 bases, with 5 bases of the junction left unmatched. The germline gives CDR1 SGHNT, CDR2 YYREEE (reference sequence). The CDR3 has 16 amino acids.